The text below deals with one T cell receptor beta chain. Only in-frame clones appear in the TCRdb table, and some are missing; sequencing was by immunoSEQ multiplex PCR. The sample includes around 70,000 clones, 85% to 95% of them seen just once. The sample comes from a study of technical replicates of blood from a handful of donors. This clonotype was obtained from a human donor in good health. Specimen: T cells isolated from PBMCs.

In DNA form, the CDR3 reads TGTGCCAGCTCACCACCCGTTAGTTCCGAGCAGTACTTC. Amino acids: CASSPPVSSEQYF. The chain links TRBV18 to TRBJ2-7; D gene ambiguous. CDR3 length equals 13 residues. Germline V gene lookup returns CDR1 KGHSH and CDR2 LQKENI. V was pared by 0 bases and J by 6 bases, with 9 bases between.